A single T cell receptor beta chain is shown here with its context. Treg sorting used a CD4+CD25+CD127-/low gate. The junction had 6 bases not matched to a gene; V was cut back by 7 bases and J by 3 bases. This CDR3 has 15 amino acids. TCRdb independently ran MiXCR on the 5' RACE reads; one entry per CDR3 protein. The repertoire holds about 40,000 distinct CDR3 sequences, roughly 22% seen once, with around 4.5% in the top ten. V usage is TRBV12-3 or TRBV12-4 and J usage is TRBJ2-1; 10 nucleotides align to TRBD2. Material for sequencing was Tregs sorted from a lymph node. The sequence was obtained from a female donor with breast cancer. The CDR3 sequence is CASTLAGDLYNEQFF. The CDR3 DNA reads as TGTGCCAGCACCCTAGCGGGGGACCTCTACAATGAGCAGTTCTTC.